This T cell receptor beta chain was retrieved from a study of T cells after posttransplantation cyclophosphamide. Concerning this clone: What it recognizes is unknown. One end of the junction does not line up with germline, which may come from a read error.

Findings of the study overall: TRB overlap between skin or GI tissue T cells and blood was limited. Donor-recipient repertoire similarity was low at 1-2 months, rising over year one. After PTCy, TRB diversity resembled that of CNI/methotrexate controls.

The CDR3 extends over 16 amino acids. CDR1 is MGHRA and CDR2 is YSYEKL in the germline V gene. Method: immunoSEQ multiplex PCR; TCRdb's copy keeps in-frame clones and lacks some. In the table there are 1,500 to 2,000 clones, around four fifths of which are singletons. Treatment was busulfan-fludarabine conditioning, a marrow graft, and cyclophosphamide on days +3 and +4. This material consisted of PBMCs, taken around 290 days after allogeneic stem cell transplant with posttransplant cyclophosphamide. The chain uses TRBV4-1 and TRBJ1-2; 7 bases map to TRBD1. The TCR comes from a young adult male patient who received an allogeneic stem cell transplant from a related donor, was CMV-positive, and had acute GVHD only. Part of the T cells may come from the graft donor. CDR3 loop: CASSQGPGQRYHGYAF. The CDR3 DNA follows: TGCGCCAGCAGCCAAGGACCGGGACAGCGATATCATGGCTACGCCTTC.